A single sample gave rise to the 20 T cell receptor beta chains below, sequenced in a study of molecular identifiers for immune sequencing clone quantification (dated by TCRdb to the late 2010s). Receptor amplification or capture employed PCR. The run used an Illumina HiSeq 4000. TCRdb passed the public sequencing reads through fastp at Q25 and MiXCR, retaining productive beta sequences. Each CDR3 protein appears once, grouped with its most common genes and DNA. The sample profile shows a few hundred thousand distinct CDR3 sequences; 20% to 25% of them were found once. The ten largest clonotypes hold more than 0.8% of the sample. Sequencing input: naive CD8+ T cells from blood, with Jurkat cell RNA spiked in. The cell subset or site label corresponds to: FACS-sorted CD8+CD4-CCR7+CD45RA+ naive T cells. Receptors were obtained from a human donor in good health. Some libraries in this study had Jurkat cell RNA spiked in.

This clonotype was observed at least ten times. V usage is TRBV14 and J usage is TRBJ1-1; D is uncertain. Germline V gene sequence: CDR1 SGHDN, CDR2 FVKESK. The CDR3 is made up of 13 amino acids. V dropped 3 bases and J dropped 0 bases, with 5 bases sitting between them. This CDR3 reads CASSHPMNTEAFF. The DNA for the CDR3 is TGTGCCAGCAGCCACCCAATGAACACTGAAGCTTTCTTT.

The CDR3 region has the DNA TGTGCCAGCAGCCAAGATCTTATGACAGTGACCTACGAGCAGTACTTC. This sequence encodes CASSQDLMTVTYEQYF. The genes are TRBV3-1 and TRBJ2-7; TRBD1 might be the D (5 bases). Looked up from germline, CDR1 is LGHDT and CDR2 is YNNKEL (reference sequence). Trimming removed 0 bases from V and 2 bases from J, with 14 bases in between. This CDR3 spans 16 amino acids.

A remark on this clonotype: Germline and junction disagree at one end, which may indicate a read error. The V call is TRBV18, the J call TRBJ2-2; D possibly matches TRBD1 or TRBD2 (5 bases each). The CDR3 is 14 residues long. Germline CDR1 KGHSH, CDR2 LQKENI. The CDR3 nucleotides read TGTACCAGCTCGGGACCCCAATACACCGGGGAGCTGTTTTTT. It is translated as CTSSGPQYTGELFF.

This clonotype was counted many times. The chain uses TRBV27 and TRBJ1-4; TRBD1 agrees at 7 bases. Germline CDR1 is MNHEY and CDR2 is SMNVEV (reference sequence). V dropped 6 bases and J dropped 4; count of bases not matched to a gene: 5. The CDR3 loop spans 14 amino acids. Here the CDR3 reads CASRYRGSNEKLFF. In nucleotides, the CDR3 is TGTGCCAGCAGGTACAGGGGAAGTAATGAAAAACTGTTTTTT.

The rearrangement joins TRBV9 to TRBJ2-2; D ambiguous. CDR3 length equals 15 residues. Germline CDR1 reads SGDLS; CDR2 reads YYNGEE. V shed 0 bases and J shed 10 bases, with 16 bases lying between them. The CDR3 is CASSVEETSRLELFF. As DNA, the CDR3 is TGTGCCAGCAGCGTAGAAGAGACTTCCCGTTTGGAGCTGTTTTTT.

The chain couples TRBV11-2 to TRBJ2-1; 10 bases fit TRBD1. There are 16 residues in the CDR3. CDR1 SGHAT and CDR2 FQNNGV come from the germline V gene. Losses at the gene ends were 5 bases for V and 7 bases for J; bases not matched to a gene: 11. CDR3 residues: CASSNPGTGAGNEQFF. The CDR3 bases are TGTGCCAGCAGCAACCCCGGGACAGGGGCCGGGAATGAGCAGTTCTTC.

The chain joins TRBV7-9 to TRBJ2-1; 12 positions agree with TRBD1. V was pared by 6 bases and J by 8 bases, with 8 bases of the junction left unmatched. The CDR3 totals 15 residues. CDR1 is SEHNR, CDR2 FQNEAQ, per germline (reference sequence). CDR3 sequence: CASRSGTGGPDEQFF. In DNA, the CDR3 is TGTGCCAGCAGATCCGGGACAGGGGGCCCTGATGAGCAGTTCTTC. The full variable domain, completed using reference TRBV7-9 and TRBJ2-1, is DTGVSQNPRHKITKRGQNVTFRCDPISEHNRLYWYRQTLGQGPEFLTYFQNEAQLEKSRLLSDRFSAERPKGSFSTLEIQRTEQGDSAMYLCASRSGTGGPDEQFFGPGTRLTVL.

Remarks on this clonotype: Given the absence of the conserved phenylalanine or tryptophan at the CDR3 end, a read error is likely. CDR3 sequence: CASSSTGQSNQPQHL. CDR3 nucleotides: TGTGCCAGCAGTTCGACAGGGCAAAGCAATCAGCCCCAGCATTTA. The chain is built from TRBV12-3 or TRBV12-4 and TRBJ1-5; the match to TRBD1 covers 7 bases. The CDR3 is made up of 15 amino acids. V gave up 4 bases and J gave up 1 base; unmatched junction bases: 4.

Notes on this clonotype: The junction and the germline gene differ at one end; a read error may be behind it. CDR3 in DNA: TGTACCAGCAGCCACCCCGCAGGGGAACATAGAAACACCATATATTTT. Protein sequence: CTSSHPAGEHRNTIYF. This chain links TRBV3-1 with TRBJ1-3; D is possibly TRBD1 (6 bases). Germline loops: CDR1 LGHDT, CDR2 YNNKEL (reference sequence). This CDR3 is built from 16 residues.

This rearrangement joins TRBV28 to TRBJ2-1; D gene uncertain. Trimming left V 7 bases short and J 15 bases short, with 22 bases between. The CDR3 loop spans 13 amino acids. Per the germline V gene, CDR1 is MDHEN and CDR2 is SYDVKM. The CDR3 reads CASTTMVHHWRFF. The DNA for the CDR3 is TGTGCCAGCACGACGATGGTACATCACTGGCGGTTCTTC. Based on the CDR3 plus reference TRBV28 and TRBJ2-1, the full variable domain is DVKVTQSSRYLVKRTGEKVFLECVQDMDHENMFWYRQDPGLGLRLIYFSYDVKMKEKGDIPEGYSVSREKKERFSLILESASTNQTSMYLCASTTMVHHWRFFGPGTRLTVL.

There are a few counts of this clonotype. This sequence joins TRBV19 and TRBJ1-3; a possible D gene is TRBD1 (6 bases). The CDR3 contains 14 residues. Germline V gene lookup returns CDR1 LNHDA and CDR2 SQIVND (reference sequence). Trimming cost V 9 bases and J 2 bases, with 14 bases left between them. The CDR3: CASSRGPPGNTIYF. As DNA, the CDR3 is TGTGCCAGCTCCAGGGGACCTCCTGGAAACACCATATATTTT. Filled out from reference TRBV19 and TRBJ1-3, the complete variable domain reads DGGITQSPKYLFRKEGQNVTLSCEQNLNHDAMYWYRQDPGQGLRLIYYSQIVNDFQKGDIAEGYSVSREKKESFPLTVTSAQKNPTAFYLCASSRGPPGNTIYFGEGSWLTVV.

J is TRBJ2-5 and V is TRBV5-6; 8 positions match TRBD1. J was trimmed by 11 bases and V by 5 bases; bases with no gene match: 8. The germline V gene has CDR1 SGHDT and CDR2 YYEEEE. The CDR3 has 12 residues. This CDR3 is CASSSDRERQYF. CDR3 bases: TGTGCCAGCAGTTCGGACAGGGAACGGCAGTACTTC.

This chain connects TRBV20-1 to TRBJ1-5; maybe TRBD1 (6 bases). The CDR3 is 17 amino acids. V lost 0 bases and J 3 bases, leaving 18 bases between the germline ends. CDR1 and CDR2 (germline): DFQATT, SNEGSKA (reference sequence). The CDR3 nucleotides are TGCAGTGCTAGAGACGTTGAAACAGGGTCGGTCAATCAGCCCCAGCATTTT. This translates into CSARDVETGSVNQPQHF.

The chain carries TRBV4-3 and TRBJ2-2; D unresolved. Germline V gives CDR1 LGHNA, CDR2 YSLEER. This CDR3 comprises 14 residues. Trimming took off 0 bases at V and 1 base at J, with 3 bases between the two ends. The CDR3 region is CASSQEENTGELFF. The CDR3 bases are TGCGCCAGCAGCCAAGAAGAGAACACCGGGGAGCTGTTTTTT.

The chain uses TRBV19 and TRBJ2-7; 9 positions agree with TRBD1. CDR1 is LNHDA, CDR2 SQIVND, per germline (reference sequence). CDR3 length: 15 amino acids. Germline trimming cut 4 bases from V and 4 bases from J; bases unmatched to any gene: 8. CDR3 sequence (DNA): TGTGCCAGTAGTAGTGCCGGGACAGGGTTTTACGAGCAGTACTTC. Amino acid sequence: CASSSAGTGFYEQYF.

This clonotype was found a few times. The chain carries TRBV10-3 and TRBJ1-1, with 7 bases fitting TRBD1. The CDR3 has 13 amino acids. Germline assignment: CDR1 ENHRY and CDR2 SYGVKD. Trimming at V came to 6 bases and at J to 4 bases, leaving 5 bases not matched to a gene. CDR3 sequence reads: CAISFGDSTEAFF. The CDR3 DNA follows: TGTGCCATCAGCTTCGGGGACAGCACTGAAGCTTTCTTT.

This clonotype showed up many times. The chain links TRBV9 to TRBJ2-5; TRBD2 might be the D (6 bases). Germline lookup yields CDR1 SGDLS and CDR2 YYNGEE. The germline V and J ends were trimmed by 0 bases and 4 bases, with 10 bases remaining between them. CDR3 length: 14 amino acids. This chain's CDR3 is CASSVVGGSETQYF. The CDR3 DNA is TGTGCCAGCAGCGTAGTAGGAGGGTCAGAGACCCAGTACTTC. Combining the CDR3 with reference TRBV9 and TRBJ2-5 gives the whole variable domain DSGVTQTPKHLITATGQRVTLRCSPRSGDLSVYWYQQSLDQGLQFLIQYYNGEERAKGNILERFSAQQFPDLHSELNLSSLELGDSALYFCASSVVGGSETQYFGPGTRLLVL.

This rearrangement joins TRBV6-2 or TRBV6-3 to TRBJ1-1; maybe TRBD1 (5 bases). Per germline, CDR1 MNHEY and CDR2 SVGEGT. CDR3 length: 15 amino acids. Trimming took off 0 bases at V and 0 bases at J, with 8 bases between the two ends. The CDR3 nucleotides are TGTGCCAGCAGTTACTCTCCAGGGCTGAACACTGAAGCTTTCTTT. Amino acids: CASSYSPGLNTEAFF.

This clonotype has a handful of counts. The chain combines TRBV19 with TRBJ2-3; 11 bases fit TRBD2. Germline V CDR1 and CDR2: LNHDA, SQIVND (reference sequence). CDR3 length: 15 residues. V gave up 7 bases and J gave up 0 bases; unmatched junction bases: 3. CDR3 nucleotide sequence: TGTGCCAGTACCCTAGCGGGGGGAAGCACAGATACGCAGTATTTT. Encoded protein: CASTLAGGSTDTQYF.

The sample holds a few counts of this clonotype. A read error is possible here, since a much larger clone lies one base away. The chain is built from TRBV29-1 and TRBJ2-2; D is undetermined. The germline V gene encodes CDR1 SQVTM and CDR2 ANQGSEA. The CDR3 runs 13 residues. V was cut by 1 base and J by 1 base, with 4 bases left in between. The CDR3 sequence is CSVEGRNTGELFF. The CDR3 DNA is TGCAGCGTTGAAGGGCGGAACACCGGGGAGCTGTTTTTT.